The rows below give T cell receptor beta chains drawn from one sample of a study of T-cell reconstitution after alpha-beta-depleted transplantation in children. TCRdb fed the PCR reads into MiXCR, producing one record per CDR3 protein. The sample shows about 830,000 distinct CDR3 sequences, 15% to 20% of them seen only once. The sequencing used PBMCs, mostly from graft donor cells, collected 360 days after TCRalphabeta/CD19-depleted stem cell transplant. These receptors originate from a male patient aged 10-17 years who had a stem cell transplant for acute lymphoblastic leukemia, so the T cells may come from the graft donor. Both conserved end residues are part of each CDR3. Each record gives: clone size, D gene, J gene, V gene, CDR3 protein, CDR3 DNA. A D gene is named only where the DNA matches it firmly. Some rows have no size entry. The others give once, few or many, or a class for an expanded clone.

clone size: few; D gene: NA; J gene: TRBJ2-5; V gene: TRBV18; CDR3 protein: CASSPRDSFQETQYF; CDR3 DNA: TGTGCCAGCTCACCAAGGGACTCTTTTCAAGAGACCCAGTACTTC
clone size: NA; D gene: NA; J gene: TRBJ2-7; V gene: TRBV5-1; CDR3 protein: CASSFPGVGSYEQYF; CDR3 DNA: TGCGCCAGCAGCTTTCCGGGAGTTGGGTCCTACGAGCAGTACTTC
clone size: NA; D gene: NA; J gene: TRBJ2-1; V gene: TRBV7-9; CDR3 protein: CASSSRLGANEQFF; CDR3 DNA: TGTGCCAGCAGTTCTCGACTAGGCGCCAATGAGCAGTTCTTC
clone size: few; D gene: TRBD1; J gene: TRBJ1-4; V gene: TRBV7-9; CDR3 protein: CASRPGTGNEKLFF; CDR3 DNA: TGTGCCAGCAGGCCCGGGACAGGAAATGAAAAACTGTTTTTT
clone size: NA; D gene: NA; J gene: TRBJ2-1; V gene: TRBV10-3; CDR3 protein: CATLKVAYNEQFF; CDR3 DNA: TGTGCCACGTTGAAGGTTGCCTACAATGAGCAGTTCTTC
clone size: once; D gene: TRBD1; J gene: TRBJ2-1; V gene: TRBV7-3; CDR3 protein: CASSVDRGWNEQFF; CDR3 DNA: TGTGCCAGCAGCGTCGACAGGGGGTGGAATGAGCAGTTCTTC
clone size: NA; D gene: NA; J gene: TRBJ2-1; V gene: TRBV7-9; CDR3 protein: CASSPWRGSYNEQFF; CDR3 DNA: TGTGCCAGCAGCCCTTGGCGGGGCTCCTACAATGAGCAGTTCTTC
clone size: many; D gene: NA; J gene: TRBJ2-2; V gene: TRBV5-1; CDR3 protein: CASSAGPVSNTGELFF; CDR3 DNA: TGCGCCAGCAGTGCTGGGCCGGTCTCGAACACCGGGGAGCTGTTTTTT
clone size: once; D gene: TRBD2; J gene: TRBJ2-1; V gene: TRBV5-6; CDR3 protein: CASLLAVLYNERFF; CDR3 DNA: TGTGCCAGTCTACTAGCGGTCCTATACAATGAGCGGTTCTTC
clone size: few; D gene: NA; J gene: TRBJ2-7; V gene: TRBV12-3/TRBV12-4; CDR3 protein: CASSGGLAPYEQYF; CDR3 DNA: TGTGCCAGCAGTGGGGGGCTCGCCCCGTACGAGCAGTACTTC
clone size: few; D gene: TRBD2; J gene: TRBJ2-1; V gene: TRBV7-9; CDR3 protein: CASSPLAGVDEQFF; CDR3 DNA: TGTGCCAGCAGCCCACTGGCGGGAGTAGATGAGCAGTTCTTC
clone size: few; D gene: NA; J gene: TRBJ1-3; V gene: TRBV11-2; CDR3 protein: CASSRNWISGNTIYF; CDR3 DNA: TGTGCCAGCAGCCGAAATTGGATCTCTGGAAACACCATATATTTT
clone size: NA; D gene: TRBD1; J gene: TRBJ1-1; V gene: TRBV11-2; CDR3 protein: CASSSLQGSYTEAFF; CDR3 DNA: TGTGCCAGCAGCTCCTTACAGGGGTCCTACACTGAAGCTTTCTTT
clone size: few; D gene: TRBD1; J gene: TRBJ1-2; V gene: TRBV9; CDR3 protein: CASSAGTGGIYGYTF; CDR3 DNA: TGTGCCAGCAGCGCGGGGACAGGGGGCATCTATGGCTACACCTTC
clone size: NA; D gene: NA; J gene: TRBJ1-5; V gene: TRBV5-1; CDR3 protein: CASSLQGYSNQPQHF; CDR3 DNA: TGCGCCAGCAGCTTGCAGGGGTATAGCAATCAGCCCCAGCATTTT
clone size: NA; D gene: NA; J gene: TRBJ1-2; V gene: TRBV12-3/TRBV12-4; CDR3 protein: CASTPQSDYGYTF; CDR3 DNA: TGTGCCAGCACCCCTCAGTCAGACTATGGCTACACCTTC
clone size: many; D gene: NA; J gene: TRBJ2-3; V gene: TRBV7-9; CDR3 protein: CASSNIRTTDTQYF; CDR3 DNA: TGTGCCAGCAGCAACATCAGGACCACAGATACGCAGTATTTT
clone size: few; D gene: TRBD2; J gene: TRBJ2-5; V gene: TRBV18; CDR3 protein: CASSPPGLAGGETQYF; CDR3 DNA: TGTGCCAGCTCACCCCCGGGACTAGCGGGAGGAGAGACCCAGTACTTC
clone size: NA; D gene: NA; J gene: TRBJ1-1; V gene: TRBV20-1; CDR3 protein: CSANRGGRNTEAFF; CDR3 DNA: TGCAGTGCTAACCGGGGAGGGAGGAACACTGAAGCTTTCTTT
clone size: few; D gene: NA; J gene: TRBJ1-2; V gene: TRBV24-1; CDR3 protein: CATSLGGAWGYTF; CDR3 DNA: TGTGCCACCAGTCTCGGGGGAGCTTGGGGCTACACCTTC
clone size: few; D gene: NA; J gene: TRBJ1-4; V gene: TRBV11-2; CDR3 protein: CASSLGVLNEKLFF; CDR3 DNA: TGTGCCAGCAGCCTAGGGGTGCTGAATGAAAAACTGTTTTTT
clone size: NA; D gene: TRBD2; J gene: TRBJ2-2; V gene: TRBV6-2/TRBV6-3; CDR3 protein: CASSPPGLVATGELFF; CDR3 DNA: TGTGCCAGCAGTCCCCCGGGACTAGTCGCGACCGGGGAGCTGTTTTTT
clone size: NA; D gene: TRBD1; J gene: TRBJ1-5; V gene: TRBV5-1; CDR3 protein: CASSEGGYSNQPQHF; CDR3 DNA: TGCGCCAGCAGCGAAGGGGGCTATAGCAATCAGCCCCAGCATTTT
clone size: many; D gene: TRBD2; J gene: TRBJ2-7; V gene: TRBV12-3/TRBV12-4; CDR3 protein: CASSSGLASLHEQYF; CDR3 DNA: TGTGCCAGCAGTTCAGGACTAGCGTCTCTCCACGAGCAGTACTTC
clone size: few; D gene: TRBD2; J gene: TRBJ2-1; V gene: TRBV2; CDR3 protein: CASRPGLAENEQFF; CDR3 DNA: TGTGCCAGCAGACCGGGACTAGCAGAAAATGAGCAGTTCTTC
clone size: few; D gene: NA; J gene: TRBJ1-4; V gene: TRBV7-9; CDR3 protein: CASSVTQGENEKLFF; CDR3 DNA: TGTGCCAGCAGCGTCACACAGGGCGAGAATGAAAAACTGTTTTTT
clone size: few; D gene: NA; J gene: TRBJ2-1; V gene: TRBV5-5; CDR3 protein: CASSSSGTKGGEQFF; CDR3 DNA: TGTGCCAGCAGCTCTTCCGGGACTAAAGGGGGTGAGCAGTTCTTC
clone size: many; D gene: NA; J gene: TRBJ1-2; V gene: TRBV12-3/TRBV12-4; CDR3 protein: CASSPRRREDYGYTF; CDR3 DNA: TGTGCCAGCAGCCCCAGGCGTAGGGAGGACTATGGCTACACCTTC
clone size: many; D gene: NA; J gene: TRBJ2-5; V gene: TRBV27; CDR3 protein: CASSVRGSQETQYF; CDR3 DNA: TGTGCCAGCAGTGTAAGGGGCAGCCAAGAGACCCAGTACTTC
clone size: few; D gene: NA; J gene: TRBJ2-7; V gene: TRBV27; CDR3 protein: CASSPRRGSFHEQYF; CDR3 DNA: TGTGCCAGCAGTCCCCGACGGGGGTCCTTCCACGAGCAGTACTTC
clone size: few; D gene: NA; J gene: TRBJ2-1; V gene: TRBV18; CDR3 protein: CASSPPERSQVGEQFF; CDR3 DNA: TGTGCCAGCTCACCACCGGAACGTAGTCAGGTTGGTGAGCAGTTCTTC